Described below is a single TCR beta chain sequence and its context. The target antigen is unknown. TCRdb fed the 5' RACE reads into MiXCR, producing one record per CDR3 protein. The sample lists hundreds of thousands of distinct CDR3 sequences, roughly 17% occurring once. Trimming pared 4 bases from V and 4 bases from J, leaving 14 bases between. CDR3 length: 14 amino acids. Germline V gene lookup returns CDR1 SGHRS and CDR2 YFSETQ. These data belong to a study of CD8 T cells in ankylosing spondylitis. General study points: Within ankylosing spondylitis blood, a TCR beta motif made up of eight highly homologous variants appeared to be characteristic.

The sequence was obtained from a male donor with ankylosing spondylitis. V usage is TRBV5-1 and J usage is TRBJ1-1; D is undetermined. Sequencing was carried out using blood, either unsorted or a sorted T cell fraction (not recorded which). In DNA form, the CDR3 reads TGCGCCAGCAGCAGAGTTAGGGTGGGCACTGAAGCTTTCTTT. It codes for CASSRVRVGTEAFF.